This is a list of T cell receptor beta chains from one sample in a study of T cell repertoires in aging, cancer and after chemotherapy. TCRdb reprocessed the multiplex PCR reads via MiXCR and lists one record per CDR3 protein. The sample has thousands of distinct CDR3 sequences; roughly two fifths are singletons. The source material was blood. All receptors derive from a human donor in good health. Each CDR3 is given with its conserved first and last residue. D genes are given only for firm matches. Size values are once, few and many counts, or a class for expanded clones, and some rows have none.

D gene: .; clone size: few; V gene: TRBV7-9; J gene: TRBJ2-3; CDR3 DNA: TGTGCCAGCAGCAGACAGATAAGGACACTAAACACAGATACGCAGTATTTT; CDR3 protein: CASSRQIRTLNTDTQYF
D gene: .; clone size: .; V gene: TRBV20-1; J gene: TRBJ1-3; CDR3 DNA: TGCAGTGCCCGGGGTCAGTGGACCTCTGGAAACACCATATATTTT; CDR3 protein: CSARGQWTSGNTIYF
D gene: .; clone size: .; V gene: TRBV9; J gene: TRBJ2-1; CDR3 DNA: TGTGCCAGCAGCGATACGATGCTGGCTAGCGTCTCACTACAAGGGAATGAGCAGTTCTTC; CDR3 protein: CASSDTMLASVSLQGNEQFF
D gene: TRBD2; clone size: .; V gene: TRBV19; J gene: TRBJ2-1; CDR3 DNA: TGTGCCAGTAGTATTTTAGCGGGGGGCGGCAATGAGCAGTTCTTC; CDR3 protein: CASSILAGGGNEQFF
D gene: TRBD2; clone size: .; V gene: TRBV6-1; J gene: TRBJ2-7; CDR3 DNA: TGTGCCAGCAGCCAAAGCGGGATGTACTACGAGCAGTACTTC; CDR3 protein: CASSQSGMYYEQYF
D gene: TRBD1; clone size: .; V gene: TRBV20-1; J gene: TRBJ2-4; CDR3 DNA: TGCAGTGCTAGAGGTCTTACAGGGGGCTACCGGGAGGACTTC; CDR3 protein: CSARGLTGGYREDF
D gene: TRBD1; clone size: few; V gene: TRBV20-1; J gene: TRBJ2-1; CDR3 DNA: TGCAGTGCCATCCGGGACAGGCACTACAATGAGCAGTTCTTC; CDR3 protein: CSAIRDRHYNEQFF
D gene: TRBD1; clone size: few; V gene: TRBV6-5; J gene: TRBJ2-7; CDR3 DNA: TGTGCCAGCGGCCGGGGGGGACAGGGGGTCTTTTTCTCCTACGAGCAGTACTTC; CDR3 protein: CASGRGGQGVFFSYEQYF
D gene: .; clone size: few; V gene: TRBV6-4; J gene: TRBJ2-1; CDR3 DNA: TGTGCCAGCAGTCTATCAGAGTACAATGAGCAGTTCTTC; CDR3 protein: CASSLSEYNEQFF
D gene: .; clone size: .; V gene: TRBV7-2; J gene: TRBJ1-2; CDR3 DNA: TGTGCCAGCAGCCCCTACGCCCTCCCGGGGGACACCTATGGCTACACCTTC; CDR3 protein: CASSPYALPGDTYGYTF
D gene: .; clone size: .; V gene: TRBV9; J gene: TRBJ1-1; CDR3 DNA: TGTGCCAGCAGCGTAGAGTGGGGGGCGCGTACTGAAGCTTTCTTT; CDR3 protein: CASSVEWGARTEAFF
D gene: .; clone size: .; V gene: TRBV6-5; J gene: TRBJ2-2; CDR3 DNA: TGTGCCAGCACCAACAGGGACACCGGGGAGCTGTTTTTT; CDR3 protein: CASTNRDTGELFF
D gene: .; clone size: .; V gene: TRBV6-5; J gene: TRBJ1-1; CDR3 DNA: TGTGCCAGCAGGCAAAAGGGAGGGAGGGACACTGAAGCTTTCTTT; CDR3 protein: CASRQKGGRDTEAFF
D gene: .; clone size: few; V gene: TRBV7-2; J gene: TRBJ2-3; CDR3 DNA: TGTGCCAGCAGCTACTCACCATTAGATACGCAGTATTTT; CDR3 protein: CASSYSPLDTQYF
D gene: TRBD1; clone size: .; V gene: TRBV20-1; J gene: TRBJ2-5; CDR3 DNA: TGCAGTGCTAGGGTGGGACAGGGGGCGCGTGAGACCCAGTACTTC; CDR3 protein: CSARVGQGARETQYF
D gene: .; clone size: .; V gene: TRBV19; J gene: TRBJ2-2; CDR3 DNA: TGTGCCAGTAGTATGTGGGGTCCCGGGGAGCTGTTTTTT; CDR3 protein: CASSMWGPGELFF
D gene: .; clone size: .; V gene: TRBV4-2; J gene: TRBJ2-2; CDR3 DNA: TGCGCCAGCAAAATTCAAGGGGCCGGGGAGCTGTTTTTT; CDR3 protein: CASKIQGAGELFF
D gene: TRBD1; clone size: .; V gene: TRBV15; J gene: TRBJ2-2; CDR3 DNA: TGTGCCACCAGCAGAGTCGGACAGGGGTCCGGGGAGCTGTTTTTT; CDR3 protein: CATSRVGQGSGELFF
D gene: .; clone size: once; V gene: TRBV6-5; J gene: TRBJ2-6; CDR3 DNA: TGTGCCAGCGGAGGGGCTGGGGCCAACGTCCTGACTTTC; CDR3 protein: CASGGAGANVLTF
D gene: .; clone size: .; V gene: TRBV6-4; J gene: TRBJ2-3; CDR3 DNA: TGTGCCAGCAGTGACGGCGGCGGTAGCACAGATACGCAGTATTTT; CDR3 protein: CASSDGGGSTDTQYF
D gene: .; clone size: .; V gene: TRBV20-1; J gene: TRBJ2-7; CDR3 DNA: TGCAGTGCTAACAGGGATATCGACGAGCAGTACTTC; CDR3 protein: CSANRDIDEQYF
D gene: .; clone size: .; V gene: TRBV29-1; J gene: TRBJ2-7; CDR3 DNA: TGCAGCGTTGTACCGGGGTTGGGCGAGCAGTACTTC; CDR3 protein: CSVVPGLGEQYF
D gene: .; clone size: .; V gene: TRBV6-5; J gene: TRBJ2-1; CDR3 DNA: TGTGCCAGCAGTTACTCGGGACCTCTCCTCTACAATGAGCAGTTCTTC; CDR3 protein: CASSYSGPLLYNEQFF
D gene: TRBD1; clone size: .; V gene: TRBV29-1; J gene: TRBJ2-2; CDR3 DNA: TGCAGCGTTGCTCAGGGGGTGGGGACCGGGGAGCTGTTTTTT; CDR3 protein: CSVAQGVGTGELFF
D gene: TRBD2; clone size: .; V gene: TRBV6-2/TRBV6-3; J gene: TRBJ2-1; CDR3 DNA: TGTGCCAGCAGCCCCGGGACTAGCGACTACAATGAGCAGTTCTTC; CDR3 protein: CASSPGTSDYNEQFF
D gene: .; clone size: few; V gene: TRBV7-3; J gene: TRBJ1-2; CDR3 DNA: TGTGCCAGCAGCCAATTCCCAGAGACAGGACGTACCTTC; CDR3 protein: CASSQFPETGRTF